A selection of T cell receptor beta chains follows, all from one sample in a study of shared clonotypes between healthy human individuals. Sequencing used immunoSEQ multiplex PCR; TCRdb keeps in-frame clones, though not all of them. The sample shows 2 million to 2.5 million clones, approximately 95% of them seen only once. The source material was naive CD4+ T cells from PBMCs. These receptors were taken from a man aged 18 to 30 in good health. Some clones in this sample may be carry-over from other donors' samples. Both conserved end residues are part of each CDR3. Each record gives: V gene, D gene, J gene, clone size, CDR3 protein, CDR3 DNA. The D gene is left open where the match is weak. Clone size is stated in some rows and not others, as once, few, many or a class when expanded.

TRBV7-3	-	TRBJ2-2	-	CASSSRTGELFF	TGTGCCAGCAGTTCACGTACCGGGGAGCTGTTTTTT
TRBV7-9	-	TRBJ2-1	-	CASSGIWSYNEQFF	TGTGCCAGCAGCGGGATCTGGTCCTACAATGAGCAGTTCTTC
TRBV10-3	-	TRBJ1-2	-	CAISEEGGYTF	TGTGCCATCAGTGAAGAGGGTGGCTACACCTTC
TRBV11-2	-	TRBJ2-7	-	CASSLQYEQYF	TGTGCCAGCAGCTTACAATACGAGCAGTACTTC
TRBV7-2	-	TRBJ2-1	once	CASSAMGYNEQFF	TGTGCCAGCAGCGCGATGGGATACAATGAGCAGTTCTTC
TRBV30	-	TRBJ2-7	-	CAWSVLRTTDRREQYF	TGTGCCTGGAGTGTTCTACGGACTACCGACCGTCGCGAGCAGTACTTC
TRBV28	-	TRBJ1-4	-	CASSLWWDAANEKLFF	TGTGCCAGCAGTTTATGGTGGGACGCCGCTAATGAAAAACTGTTTTTT
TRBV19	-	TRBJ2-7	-	CASSHRGEQYF	TGTGCCAGTAGCCACCGGGGGGAGCAGTACTTC
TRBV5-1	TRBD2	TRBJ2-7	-	CASSPAPSGRGPEQYF	TGCGCCAGCAGCCCTGCCCCAAGCGGGAGAGGGCCCGAGCAGTACTTC
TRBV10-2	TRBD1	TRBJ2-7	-	CASSEYLDRAYEQYF	TGCGCCAGCAGTGAGTACCTGGACAGGGCCTACGAGCAGTACTTC
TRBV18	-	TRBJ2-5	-	CASSPRLGETQYF	TGTGCCAGCTCACCAAGATTGGGGGAGACCCAGTACTTC
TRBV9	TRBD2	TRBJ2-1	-	CASGRAGALNEQFF	TGTGCCAGCGGTAGAGCGGGAGCTCTCAATGAGCAGTTCTTC
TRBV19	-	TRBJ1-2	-	CASSFWGRGGYTF	TGTGCCAGCTCATTCTGGGGGAGAGGTGGCTACACCTTC
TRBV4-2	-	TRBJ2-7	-	CASSHEPGTVSYEQYF	TGTGCCAGCAGCCATGAACCCGGGACGGTCTCCTACGAGCAGTACTTC
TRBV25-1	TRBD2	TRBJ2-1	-	CASSEYGTSGRGNEQFF	TGTGCCAGCAGTGAATATGGGACTAGCGGGAGGGGTAATGAGCAGTTCTTC
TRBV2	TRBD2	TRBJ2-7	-	CASRRLAGGYEQYF	TGTGCCAGCCGTAGACTAGCGGGAGGGTACGAGCAGTACTTC
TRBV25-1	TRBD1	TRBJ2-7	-	CASSEGRGGSYEQYF	TGTGCCAGCAGTGAAGGCAGAGGGGGCTCGTACGAGCAGTACTTC
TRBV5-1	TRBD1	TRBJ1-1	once	CASSPGQGTTTEAFF	TGCGCCAGCAGCCCCGGACAGGGGACGACCACTGAAGCTTTCTTT
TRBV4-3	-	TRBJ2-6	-	CASSHEAHGANVLTF	TGCGCCAGCAGCCACGAGGCGCACGGGGCCAACGTCCTGACTTTC
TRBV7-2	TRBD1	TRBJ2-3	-	CASSFGDRGRTDTQYF	TGTGCCAGCAGCTTCGGGGACAGGGGGCGGACAGATACGCAGTATTTT
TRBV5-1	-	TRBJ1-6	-	CASSLDVDSGPLHF	TGCGCCAGCAGCTTGGACGTGGACTCTGGGCCCCTCCACTTT
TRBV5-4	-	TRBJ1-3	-	CASSLGFGGNTIYF	TGTGCCAGCAGCTTGGGGTTCGGGGGAAACACCATATATTTT
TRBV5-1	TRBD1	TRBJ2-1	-	CASSLRTGNNEQFF	TGCGCCAGCAGCCTTCGGACAGGGAACAATGAGCAGTTCTTC
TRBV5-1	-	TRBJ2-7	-	CASSPSIVGVKREQYF	TGCGCCAGCAGCCCGAGTATCGTGGGGGTGAAGAGGGAGCAGTACTTC
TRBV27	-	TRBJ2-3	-	CARTDTQYF	TGTGCCCGTACAGATACGCAGTATTTT
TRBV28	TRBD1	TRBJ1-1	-	CASSLLGGGAFAEAFF	TGTGCCAGCAGTTTATTGGGAGGGGGCGCATTCGCTGAAGCTTTCTTT
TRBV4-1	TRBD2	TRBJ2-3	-	CASSQAWAGADTQYF	TGCGCCAGCAGCCAAGCCTGGGCGGGGGCAGATACGCAGTATTTT
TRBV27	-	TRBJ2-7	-	CASSLGRGEIYEQYF	TGTGCCAGCAGTTTAGGCAGGGGCGAAATCTACGAGCAGTACTTC
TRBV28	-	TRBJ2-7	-	CASSARPYEQYF	TGTGCCAGCAGTGCCAGACCCTACGAGCAGTACTTC